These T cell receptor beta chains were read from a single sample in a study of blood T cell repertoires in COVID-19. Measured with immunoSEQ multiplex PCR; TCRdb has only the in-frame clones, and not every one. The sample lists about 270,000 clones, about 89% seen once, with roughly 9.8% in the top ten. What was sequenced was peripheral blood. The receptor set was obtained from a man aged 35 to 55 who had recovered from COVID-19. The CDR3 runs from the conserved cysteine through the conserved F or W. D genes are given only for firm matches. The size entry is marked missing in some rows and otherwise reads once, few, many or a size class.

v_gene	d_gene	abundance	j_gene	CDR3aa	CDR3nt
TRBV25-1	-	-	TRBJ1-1	CASTKGAVAEAFF	TGTGCCAGCACAAAGGGAGCCGTGGCTGAAGCTTTCTTT
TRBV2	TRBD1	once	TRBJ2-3	CASSHQDRGLYTQYF	TGTGCCAGCAGCCACCAGGACAGGGGGCTATATACGCAGTATTTT
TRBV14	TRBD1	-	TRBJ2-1	CASSTPDRGNEQFF	TGTGCCAGCAGCACCCCGGACAGGGGTAATGAGCAGTTCTTC
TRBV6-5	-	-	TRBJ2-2	CASFQGRNTGELFF	TGTGCCAGCTTCCAGGGGAGGAACACCGGGGAGCTGTTTTTT
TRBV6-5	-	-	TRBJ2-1	CASTTGRRGYNEQFF	TGTGCCAGCACGACAGGGCGGAGGGGTTACAATGAGCAGTTCTTC
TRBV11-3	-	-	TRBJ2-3	CASSLYTGSTDTQYF	TGTGCCAGCAGCTTATACACAGGGAGCACAGATACGCAGTATTTT
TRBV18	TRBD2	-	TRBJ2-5	CASSPPRGLAGGVTLQTQETQYF	TGTGCCAGCTCACCACCCCGGGGACTAGCGGGGGGCGTGACCCTACAAACTCAAGAGACCCAGTACTTC
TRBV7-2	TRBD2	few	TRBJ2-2	CASAGLAGVGELFF	TGTGCCAGCGCGGGACTAGCGGGAGTGGGGGAGCTGTTTTTT
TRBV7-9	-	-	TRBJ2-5	CASSLVAGLETQYF	TGTGCCAGCAGCTTAGTCGCGGGACTAGAGACCCAGTACTTC
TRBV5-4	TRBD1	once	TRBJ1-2	CASSSLLDRGSGYGYTF	TGTGCCAGCAGCTCCTTATTAGACAGGGGCTCGGGCTATGGCTACACCTTC
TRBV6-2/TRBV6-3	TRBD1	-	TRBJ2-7	CASSYLTGRDEQYF	TGTGCCAGCAGTTACTTGACAGGGAGAGACGAGCAGTACTTC
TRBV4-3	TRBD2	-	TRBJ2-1	CASSQGLAGGFYEQFF	TGCGCCAGCAGCCAAGGGCTAGCGGGAGGTTTCTATGAGCAGTTCTTC
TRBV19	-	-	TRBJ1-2	CASQVRGIGFRGYTF	TGTGCCAGTCAAGTTCGGGGGATAGGCTTTCGGGGCTACACCTTC
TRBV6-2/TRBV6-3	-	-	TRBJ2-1	CASSPLGVGEQFF	TGTGCCAGCAGTCCCCTAGGGGTCGGAGAGCAGTTCTTC
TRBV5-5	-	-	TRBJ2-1	CASSLWESSYNEQFF	TGTGCCAGCAGCTTGTGGGAGAGCTCCTACAATGAGCAGTTCTTC
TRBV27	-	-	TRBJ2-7	CASSLSSDGGEQYF	TGTGCCAGCAGTTTATCGTCCGATGGCGGCGAGCAGTACTTC
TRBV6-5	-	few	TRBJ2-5	CASSRAQGGETQYF	TGTGCCAGCAGTAGGGCCCAAGGGGGAGAGACCCAGTACTTC
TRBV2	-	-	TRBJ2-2	CASNRERDTGELFF	TGTGCCAGCAACCGTGAGCGAGACACCGGGGAGCTGTTTTTT
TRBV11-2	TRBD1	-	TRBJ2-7	CASSLWDRTYEQYF	TGTGCCAGCAGCCTTTGGGACAGGACCTACGAGCAGTACTTC
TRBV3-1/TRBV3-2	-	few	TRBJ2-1	CASSRDSNMGNEQFF	TGTGCCAGTTCCCGGGATTCCAACATGGGGAATGAGCAGTTCTTC
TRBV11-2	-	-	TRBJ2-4	CASSLQGNIQYF	TGTGCCAGCAGCCTACAGGGAAACATTCAGTACTTC
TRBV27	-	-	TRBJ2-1	CASSPVGSRYNEQFF	TGTGCCAGCAGTCCCGTAGGGAGCAGATACAATGAGCAGTTCTTC
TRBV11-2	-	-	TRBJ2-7	CASSFQAGLEQYF	TGTGCCAGCAGCTTCCAAGCAGGGCTGGAGCAGTACTTC
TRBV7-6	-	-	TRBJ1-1	CASSLRRGGTEAFF	TGTGCCAGCAGCTTGCGCCGGGGGGGTACTGAAGCTTTCTTT
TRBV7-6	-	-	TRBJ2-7	CASSLEQGYSYEQYF	TGTGCCAGCAGCTTAGAACAGGGATACTCCTACGAGCAGTACTTC
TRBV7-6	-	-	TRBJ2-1	CASSLFQGFPYNEQFF	TGTGCCAGCAGCTTATTCCAGGGTTTTCCCTACAATGAGCAGTTCTTC
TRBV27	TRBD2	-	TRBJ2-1	CASSPGLAGDEQFF	TGTGCCAGCAGTCCCGGACTAGCGGGAGATGAGCAGTTCTTC
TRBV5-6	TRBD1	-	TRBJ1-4	CASSRFGTGVEKLFF	TGTGCCAGCAGCAGGTTTGGGACAGGGGTAGAAAAACTGTTTTTT
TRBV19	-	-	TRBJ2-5	CASSATRVQETQYF	TGTGCCAGTAGTGCTACTAGAGTCCAAGAGACCCAGTACTTC
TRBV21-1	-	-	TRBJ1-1	CASKGGVSTEAFF	TGTGCCTCCAAGGGGGGGGTTAGCACTGAAGCTTTCTTT
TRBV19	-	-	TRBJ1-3	CASSIRQDVSRRTHTIYF	TGTGCCAGTAGTATCCGACAGGATGTATCCCGGAGGACCCACACCATATATTTT
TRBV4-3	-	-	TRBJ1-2	CASSQDFRDYGYTF	TGCGCCAGCAGCCAAGATTTCCGGGACTATGGCTACACCTTC
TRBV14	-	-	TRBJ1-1	CASSDYRVGWTEAFF	TGTGCCAGCAGCGACTACAGGGTCGGTTGGACTGAAGCTTTCTTT
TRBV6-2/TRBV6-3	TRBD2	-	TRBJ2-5	CASSYRLAEETQYF	TGTGCCAGCAGTTACCGACTAGCGGAAGAGACCCAGTACTTC
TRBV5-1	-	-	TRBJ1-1	CASFSDTEAFF	TGCGCCAGCTTCTCCGACACTGAAGCTTTCTTT
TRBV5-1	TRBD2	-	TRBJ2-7	CASSLGLAGVYEQYF	TGCGCCAGCAGCTTGGGGCTAGCGGGAGTCTACGAGCAGTACTTC
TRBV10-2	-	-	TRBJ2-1	CASSDRTFYNEQFF	TGCGCCAGCAGTGACAGGACTTTTTACAATGAGCAGTTCTTC
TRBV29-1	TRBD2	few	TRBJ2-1	CSAGLVMNEQFF	TGCAGCGCGGGACTAGTAATGAATGAGCAGTTCTTC
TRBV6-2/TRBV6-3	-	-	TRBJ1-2	CASSYSRAGDYGYTF	TGTGCCAGCAGTTACTCGCGGGCGGGAGACTATGGCTACACCTTC
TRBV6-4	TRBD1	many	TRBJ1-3	CASSGDRFGSGNTIYF	TGTGCCAGCAGTGGGGACAGATTCGGCTCTGGAAACACCATATATTTT
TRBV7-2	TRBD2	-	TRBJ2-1	CASSFRGGPSDEQFF	TGTGCCAGCAGCTTTCGGGGGGGCCCCTCCGATGAGCAGTTCTTC
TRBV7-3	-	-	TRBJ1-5	CASSSGTHQPQHF	TGTGCCAGCAGCTCCGGGACACATCAGCCCCAGCATTTT
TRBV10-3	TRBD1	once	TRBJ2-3	CAIWDRTGNTDTQYF	TGTGCCATCTGGGACAGGACGGGCAACACAGATACGCAGTATTTT
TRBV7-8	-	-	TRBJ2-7	CASSLYRARAYEQYF	TGTGCCAGCAGCCTCTACAGGGCGCGAGCCTACGAGCAGTACTTC
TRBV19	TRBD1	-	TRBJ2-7	CASSTGQGAYEQYF	TGTGCCAGTAGTACGGGACAGGGGGCCTACGAGCAGTACTTC
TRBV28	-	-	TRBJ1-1	CASSPLTSNTEAFF	TGTGCCAGCAGTCCTCTGACAAGTAACACTGAAGCTTTCTTT
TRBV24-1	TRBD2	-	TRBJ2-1	CATSDPRTSGRYNEQFF	TGTGCCACCAGTGATCCCAGGACTAGCGGGCGGTACAATGAGCAGTTCTTC
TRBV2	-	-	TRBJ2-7	CASIGTLSSYEQYF	TGTGCCAGCATTGGGACATTGAGCTCCTACGAGCAGTACTTC
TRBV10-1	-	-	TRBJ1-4	CASSEGIGGNEKLFF	TGCGCCAGCAGTGAGGGGATAGGGGGAAATGAAAAACTGTTTTTT
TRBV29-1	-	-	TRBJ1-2	CSACDRDFNGYTF	TGCAGCGCCTGTGACAGAGATTTTAATGGCTACACCTTC